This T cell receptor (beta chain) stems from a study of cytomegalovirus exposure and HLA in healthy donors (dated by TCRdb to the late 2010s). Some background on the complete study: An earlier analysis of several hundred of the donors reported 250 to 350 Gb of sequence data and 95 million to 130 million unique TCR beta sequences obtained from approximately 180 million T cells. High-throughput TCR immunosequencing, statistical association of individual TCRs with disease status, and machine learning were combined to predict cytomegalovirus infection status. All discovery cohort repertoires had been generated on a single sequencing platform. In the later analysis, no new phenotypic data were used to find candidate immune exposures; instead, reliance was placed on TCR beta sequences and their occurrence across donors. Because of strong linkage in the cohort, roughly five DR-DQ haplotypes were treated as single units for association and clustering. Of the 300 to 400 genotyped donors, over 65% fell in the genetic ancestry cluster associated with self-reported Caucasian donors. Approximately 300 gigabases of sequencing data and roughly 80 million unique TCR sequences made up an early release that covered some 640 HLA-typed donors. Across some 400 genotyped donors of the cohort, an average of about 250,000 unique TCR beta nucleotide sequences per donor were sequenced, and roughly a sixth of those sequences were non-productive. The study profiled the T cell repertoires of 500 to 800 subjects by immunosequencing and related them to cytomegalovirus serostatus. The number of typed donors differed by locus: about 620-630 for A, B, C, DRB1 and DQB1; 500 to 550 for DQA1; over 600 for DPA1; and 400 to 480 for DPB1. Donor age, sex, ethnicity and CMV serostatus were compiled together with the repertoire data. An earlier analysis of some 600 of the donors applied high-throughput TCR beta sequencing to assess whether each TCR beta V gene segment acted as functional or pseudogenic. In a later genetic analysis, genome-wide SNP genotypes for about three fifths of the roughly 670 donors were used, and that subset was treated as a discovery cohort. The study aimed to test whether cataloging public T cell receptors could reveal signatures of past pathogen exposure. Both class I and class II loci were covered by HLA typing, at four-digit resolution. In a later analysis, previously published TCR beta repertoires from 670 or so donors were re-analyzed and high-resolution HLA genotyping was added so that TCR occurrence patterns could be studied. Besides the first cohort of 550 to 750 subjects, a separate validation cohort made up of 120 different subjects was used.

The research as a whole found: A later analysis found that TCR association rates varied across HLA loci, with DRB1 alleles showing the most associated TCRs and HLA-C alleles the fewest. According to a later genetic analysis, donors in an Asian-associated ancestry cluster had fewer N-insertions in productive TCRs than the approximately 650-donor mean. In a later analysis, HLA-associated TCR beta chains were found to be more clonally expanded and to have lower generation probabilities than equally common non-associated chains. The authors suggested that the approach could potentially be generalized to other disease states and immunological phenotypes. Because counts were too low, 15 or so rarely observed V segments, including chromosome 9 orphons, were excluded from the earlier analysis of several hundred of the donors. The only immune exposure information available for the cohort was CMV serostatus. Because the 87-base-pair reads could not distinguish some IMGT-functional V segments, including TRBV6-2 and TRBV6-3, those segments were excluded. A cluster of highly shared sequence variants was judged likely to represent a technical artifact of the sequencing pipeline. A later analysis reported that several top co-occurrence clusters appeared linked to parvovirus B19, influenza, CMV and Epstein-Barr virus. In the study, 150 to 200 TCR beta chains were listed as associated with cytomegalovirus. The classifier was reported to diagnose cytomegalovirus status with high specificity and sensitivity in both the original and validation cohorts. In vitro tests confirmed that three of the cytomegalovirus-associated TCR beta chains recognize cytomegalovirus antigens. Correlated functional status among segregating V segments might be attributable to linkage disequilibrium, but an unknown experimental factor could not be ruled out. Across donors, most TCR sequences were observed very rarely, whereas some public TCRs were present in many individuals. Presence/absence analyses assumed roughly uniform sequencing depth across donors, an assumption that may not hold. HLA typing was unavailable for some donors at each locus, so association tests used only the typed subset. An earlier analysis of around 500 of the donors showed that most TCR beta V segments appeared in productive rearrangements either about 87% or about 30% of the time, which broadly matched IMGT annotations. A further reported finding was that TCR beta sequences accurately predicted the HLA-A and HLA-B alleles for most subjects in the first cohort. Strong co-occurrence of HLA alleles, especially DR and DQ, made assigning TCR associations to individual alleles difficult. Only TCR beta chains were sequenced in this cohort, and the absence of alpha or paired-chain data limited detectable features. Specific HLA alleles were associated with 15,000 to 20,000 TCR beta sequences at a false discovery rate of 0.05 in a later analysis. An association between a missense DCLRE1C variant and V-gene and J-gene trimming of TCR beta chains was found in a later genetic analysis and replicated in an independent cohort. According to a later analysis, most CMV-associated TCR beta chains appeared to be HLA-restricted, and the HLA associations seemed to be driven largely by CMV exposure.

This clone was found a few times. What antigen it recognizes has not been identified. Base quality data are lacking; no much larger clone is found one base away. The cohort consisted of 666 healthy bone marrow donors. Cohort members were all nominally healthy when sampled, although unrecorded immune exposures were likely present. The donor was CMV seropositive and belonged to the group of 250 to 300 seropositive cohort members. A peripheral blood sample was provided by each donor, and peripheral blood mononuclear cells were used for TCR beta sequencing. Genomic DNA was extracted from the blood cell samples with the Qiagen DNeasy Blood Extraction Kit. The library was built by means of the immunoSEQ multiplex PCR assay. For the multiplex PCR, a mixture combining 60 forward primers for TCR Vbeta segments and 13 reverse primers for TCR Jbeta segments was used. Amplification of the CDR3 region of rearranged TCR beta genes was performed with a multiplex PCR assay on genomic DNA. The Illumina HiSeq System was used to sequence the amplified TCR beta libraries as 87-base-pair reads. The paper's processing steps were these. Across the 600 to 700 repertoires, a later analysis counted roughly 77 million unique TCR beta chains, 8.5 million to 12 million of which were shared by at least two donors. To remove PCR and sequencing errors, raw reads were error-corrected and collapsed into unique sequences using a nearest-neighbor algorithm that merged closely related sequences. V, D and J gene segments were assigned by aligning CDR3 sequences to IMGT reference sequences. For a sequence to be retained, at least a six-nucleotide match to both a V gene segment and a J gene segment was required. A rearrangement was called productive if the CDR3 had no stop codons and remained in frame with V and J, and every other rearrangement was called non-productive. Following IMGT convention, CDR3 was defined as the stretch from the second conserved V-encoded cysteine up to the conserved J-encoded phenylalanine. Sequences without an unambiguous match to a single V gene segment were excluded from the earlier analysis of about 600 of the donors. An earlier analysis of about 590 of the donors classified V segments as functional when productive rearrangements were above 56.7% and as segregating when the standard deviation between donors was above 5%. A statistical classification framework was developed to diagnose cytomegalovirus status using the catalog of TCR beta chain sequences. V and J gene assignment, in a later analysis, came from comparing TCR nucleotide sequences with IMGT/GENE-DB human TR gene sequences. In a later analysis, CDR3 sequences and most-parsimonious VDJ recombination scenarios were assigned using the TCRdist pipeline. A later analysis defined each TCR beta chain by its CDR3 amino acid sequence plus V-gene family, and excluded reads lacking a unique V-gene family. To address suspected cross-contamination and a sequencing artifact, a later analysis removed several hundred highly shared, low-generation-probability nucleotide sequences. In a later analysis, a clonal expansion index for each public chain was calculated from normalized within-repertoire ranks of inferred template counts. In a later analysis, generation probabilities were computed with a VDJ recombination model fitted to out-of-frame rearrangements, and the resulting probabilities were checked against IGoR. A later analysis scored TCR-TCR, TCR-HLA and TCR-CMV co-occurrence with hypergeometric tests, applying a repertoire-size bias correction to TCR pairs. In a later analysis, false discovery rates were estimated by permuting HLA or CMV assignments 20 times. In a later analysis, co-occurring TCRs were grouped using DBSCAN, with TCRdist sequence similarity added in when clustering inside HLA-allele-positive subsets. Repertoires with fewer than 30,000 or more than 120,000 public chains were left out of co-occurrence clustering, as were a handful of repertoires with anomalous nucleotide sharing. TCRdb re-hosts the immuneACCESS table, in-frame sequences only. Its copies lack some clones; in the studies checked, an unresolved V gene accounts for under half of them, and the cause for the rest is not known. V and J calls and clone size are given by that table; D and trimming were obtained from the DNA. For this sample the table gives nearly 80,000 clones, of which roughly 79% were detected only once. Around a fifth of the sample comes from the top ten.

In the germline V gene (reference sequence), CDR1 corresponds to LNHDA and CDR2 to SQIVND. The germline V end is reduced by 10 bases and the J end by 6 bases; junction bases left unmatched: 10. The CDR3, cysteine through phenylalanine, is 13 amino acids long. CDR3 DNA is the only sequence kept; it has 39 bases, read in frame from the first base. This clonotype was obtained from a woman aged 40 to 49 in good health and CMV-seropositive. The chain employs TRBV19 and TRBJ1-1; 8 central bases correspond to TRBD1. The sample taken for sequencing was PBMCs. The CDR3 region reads CATTGQVSPEAFF. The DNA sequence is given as TGTGCCACCACGGGACAGGTAAGCCCTGAAGCTTTCTTT.